This T cell receptor (beta chain) is from a study of T cells in Graves' hyperthyroidism and ophthalmopathy. What was amplified from RNA transcripts were TCR beta CDR3 regions. The HTBI primer set drove a first-round RT-PCR of the TCR CDR3. TCRdb re-analysed the multiplex PCR reads in MiXCR, keeping a single row per CDR3 protein. The top ten hold roughly 25% of the sample, which has approximately 360,000 distinct CDR3 sequences, less than 20% seen once. The study, taken as a whole, reports: In simple terms, a model built on 13 V-J features told ophthalmopathy apart from stable hyperthyroidism.

Notes on this clonotype: What it recognizes is unknown. Since a much larger clone is just one base distant, this may be a read error.

This CDR3 comprises 16 residues. The V segment lost 6 bases and the J segment 2 bases; nucleotides outside the gene matches: 4. From germline, CDR1 is MDHEN and CDR2 SYDVKM. The source of this sequence is a woman aged 18-29 years with Graves' hyperthyroidism that later progressed to Graves' ophthalmopathy. Material: blood. V usage is TRBV28 and J usage is TRBJ2-3; 14 bases are shared with TRBD2. The DNA for the CDR3 is TGTGCCAGCAGGACTAGCGGGAGGGTCTACACAGATACGCAGTATTTT. This translates into CASRTSGRVYTDTQYF.